The clone carrying this T cell receptor (beta chain) showed up just once. This sample is drawn from a study of CD8 T cells in Susac syndrome. The patients who served as multiple sclerosis controls were treatment-naive and had stable or active relapsing-remitting disease that fulfilled the revised McDonald criteria. Random-hexamer reverse transcription was applied to 0.5 to 1 ug RNA. From the immunoSEQ multiplex PCR reads, TCRdb called clonotypes with MiXCR, one entry per CDR3 protein. This table holds a few hundred thousand distinct CDR3 sequences, approximately 91% found once. This TCR derives from a human donor with multiple sclerosis. The sequencing input was CD8+ T cells from PBMCs.

The DNA of the CDR3 is TGTGCCAGCAGTGAAGACAGGAACAATGAGCAGTTCTTC. Protein sequence: CASSEDRNNEQFF. This rearrangement joins TRBV25-1 to TRBJ2-1; the D gene is possibly TRBD1 (6 bases). CDR3 length: 13 amino acids. Per the germline V gene, CDR1 is MGHDK and CDR2 is SYGVNS. With 2 bases removed from V and 5 bases from J, the gap between germline ends came to 7 bases.